This T cell receptor (beta chain) was identified during a study of molecular identifiers for immune sequencing clone quantification. Overall study: Naive CD8 cell RNA, from roughly 20,000 or 100,000 cells, was split five ways in replicates, with four sequenced.

It was with previously described methods and listed TCR primers that bulk TCR libraries were made. Using its own MiXCR run on the PCR reads, TCRdb lists one record per CDR3 protein. This sample carries 400,000 to 600,000 distinct CDR3 sequences, roughly a fifth of them seen once, and the ten largest clones take approximately 0.8%. This clonotype was observed at least ten times. Germline loops: CDR1 SEHNR, CDR2 FQNEAQ (reference sequence). This CDR3 comprises 14 residues. Trimming took 5 bases from V and 5 from J, leaving 13 bases between them. The receptor was derived from a human donor in good health. Some libraries in this study had Jurkat cell RNA spiked in. This chain links TRBV7-9 with TRBJ1-5; no reliable D call. The sequencing sample was made of naive CD8+ T cells from blood, with Jurkat cell RNA spiked in. The subset was: FACS-sorted CD8+CD4-CCR7+CD45RA+ naive T cells. The DNA of the CDR3 is TGTGCCAGCAGCCCACCAGGCTCGTATCAGCCCCAGCATTTT. Translated: CASSPPGSYQPQHF.